A single sample is the source of the 31 T cell receptor beta chains below, sequenced in a study of shared clonotypes between healthy human individuals. Measured with immunoSEQ multiplex PCR; TCRdb has only the in-frame clones, and not every one. This table holds approximately 1.9 million clones, just under 95% found once. Cells designated naive CD8 were CD45RO-negative and were positively selected for CCR7, with terminally differentiated effector memory CD45RA+ cells excluded. The specimen was naive CD8+ T cells from PBMCs. These receptors were taken from a man younger than 35 in good health. Some clones in this sample may be carry-over from other donors' samples.

The chain combines TRBV5-4 with TRBJ2-3; 13 bases are shared with TRBD2. The CDR3 has 16 residues. Germline CDR1 SGHNT, CDR2 YYREEE (reference sequence). V lost 4 bases and J lost 2; bases outside the gene matches: 4. Here the CDR3 reads CASSPGLAGVTDTQYF. CDR3 DNA: TGTGCCAGCAGCCCCGGACTAGCGGGAGTCACAGATACGCAGTATTTT.

This chain connects TRBV29-1 to TRBJ2-1, with 10 bases identical to TRBD2. CDR1 is SQVTM, CDR2 ANQGSEA, per germline. This CDR3 is built from 14 residues. J gave up 8 bases and V 6 bases, and 10 bases lay outside the gene matches. CDR3 coding DNA: TGCAGCGTGAGGGGTGCTAGCGGGAGCTATGAGCAGTTCTTC. Translating gives CSVRGASGSYEQFF.

V and J are TRBV14 and TRBJ2-1; 7 bases map to TRBD2. The germline gives CDR1 SGHDN, CDR2 FVKESK. This CDR3 comprises 17 residues. V dropped 3 bases and J dropped 7; count of bases not matched to a gene: 15. Here the CDR3 reads CASSHFSGYLMGNEQFF. DNA of the CDR3: TGTGCCAGCAGCCATTTTAGCGGGTACCTCATGGGGAATGAGCAGTTCTTC.

The chain combines TRBV11-3 with TRBJ2-5; TRBD2 matches at 11 bases. V lost 4 bases and J lost 0; bases outside the gene matches: 4. Germline V gene data show CDR1 as SGHNT and CDR2 as YENEEA. The CDR3 sequence is 16 residues long. The CDR3 is CASSSRLAGHQETQYF. CDR3 DNA: TGTGCCAGCAGCTCCAGACTAGCGGGGCACCAAGAGACCCAGTACTTC. The variable domain in full, with the rest retrieved from reference TRBV11-3 and TRBJ2-5, is EAGVVQSPRYKIIEKKQPVAFWCNPISGHNTLYWYLQNLGQGPELLIRYENEEAVDDSQLPKDRFSAERLKGVDSTLKIQPAELGDSAVYLCASSSRLAGHQETQYFGPGTRLLVL.

V and J are TRBV7-3 and TRBJ2-2, with 8 bases that match TRBD2. V trimming: 2 bases; J trimming: 7 bases; junction bases outside the gene matches: 15. The CDR3 spans 18 residues. In germline, CDR1 is SGHTA, CDR2 FQGTGA. The CDR3 region is CASSLERLSGIGFGELFF. The CDR3 nucleotides are TGTGCCAGCAGCTTAGAACGTCTTAGCGGGATAGGGTTCGGGGAGCTGTTTTTT.

The genes are TRBV9 and TRBJ2-1; D may be TRBD2 (6 bases). V gave up 3 bases and J gave up 4 bases, with 14 bases separating them. Per germline, CDR1 SGDLS and CDR2 YYNGEE. The CDR3 has 15 amino acids. The CDR3 nucleotides are TGTGCCAGCAGCGCCGCCGATGGGGGGTACAATGAGCAGTTCTTC. This codes for CASSAADGGYNEQFF.

This chain joins TRBV15 and TRBJ2-1; D may correspond to TRBD1 or TRBD2 (5 bases each). CDR3 length equals 13 residues. Trimming shortened V by 1 base and J by 5 bases, and 6 bases separated the two germline ends. Germline-derived CDR1 and CDR2 are LNHNV and YYDKDF (reference sequence). The DNA of the CDR3 is TGTGCCACCAGCAGAGGAGGGGACAATGAGCAGTTCTTC. This gives the protein CATSRGGDNEQFF.

The J gene is TRBJ1-1, the V gene TRBV4-3; no reliable D call. The CDR3 has 18 amino acids. Between the trimmed V and J ends, which lost 2 bases and 4 bases, there was a span of 23 bases. Germline CDR1 and CDR2: LGHNA and YSLEER. The CDR3, as DNA: TGCGCCAGCAGCCAATCCGTTCTGGTTTTGAGTGGAGCCACTGAAGCTTTCTTT. Protein sequence: CASSQSVLVLSGATEAFF.

The chain is built from TRBV7-6 and TRBJ2-7, with TRBD1 identical over 7 bases. The CDR3 spans 14 residues. Germline CDR1 and CDR2: SGHVS and FNYEAQ. J gave up 1 base and V 5 bases, and 5 bases lay outside the gene matches. CDR3 sequence (DNA): TGTGCCAGCAGCCCCGGGACAGTATCCTACGAGCAGTACTTC. This gives the protein CASSPGTVSYEQYF. Drawing the rest from reference TRBV7-6 and TRBJ2-7, the complete variable domain is GAGVSQSPRYKVTKRGQDVALRCDPISGHVSLYWYRQALGQGPEFLTYFNYEAQQDKSGLPNDRFSAERPEGSISTLTIQRTEQRDSAMYRCASSPGTVSYEQYFGPGTRLTVT.

This clone is a singleton in its sample. This chain links TRBV5-1 with TRBJ2-2, with TRBD1 as a possible D gene (6 bases). V was trimmed by 7 bases and J by 1 base, leaving 11 bases between them. Germline V gives CDR1 SGHRS, CDR2 YFSETQ. The CDR3 consists of 14 residues. CDR3 coding DNA: TGCGCCAGCCGCACGGACAGGAACACCGGGGAGCTGTTTTTT. It yields the protein CASRTDRNTGELFF.

On this clone: Other nucleotide sequences in the sample specify the same CDR3. The chain carries TRBV7-8 and TRBJ2-7, with D unresolved. V gave up 1 base and J gave up 2 bases, with 9 bases separating them. The CDR3 length is 14 residues. Germline loops: CDR1 SGHVS, CDR2 FQNEAQ. The DNA of the CDR3 is TGTGCCAGCAGCTTAGTACAAGGGACCTACGAGCAGTACTTC. Its protein is CASSLVQGTYEQYF.

The chain carries TRBV15 and TRBJ2-2; D is perhaps TRBD2 (6 bases). Germline values: CDR1 LNHNV, CDR2 YYDKDF (reference sequence). CDR3 length: 16 residues. V lost 11 bases, J lost 4 bases, and 23 bases lay in between. This CDR3 reads CAVGTPSRELTGELFF. CDR3 bases: TGTGCCGTAGGGACTCCCTCACGGGAGCTCACCGGGGAGCTGTTTTTT.

This chain uses TRBV28 with TRBJ2-1; 15 bases match TRBD2. Looked up from germline, CDR1 is MDHEN and CDR2 is SYDVKM. This CDR3 has 18 residues. Trimming cost V 5 bases and J 4 bases; bases outside gene matches: 9. CDR3 nucleotides: TGTGCCAGCAGTCTACAGGGACTAGCGGGAGGTGCGTACAATGAGCAGTTCTTC. Amino acids: CASSLQGLAGGAYNEQFF.

The genes are TRBV9 and TRBJ2-2; maybe TRBD2 (5 bases). Trimming cost V 1 base and J 2 bases, with 9 bases left between them. Looked up from germline, CDR1 is SGDLS and CDR2 is YYNGEE. This CDR3 spans 15 amino acids. The CDR3 sequence: CASSVRSGNTGELFF. The CDR3 coding sequence is TGTGCCAGCAGCGTAAGATCGGGAAACACCGGGGAGCTGTTTTTT.

This clone was counted once. This chain joins TRBV14 and TRBJ2-7, with TRBD2 matching over 7 bases. The CDR3 covers 15 residues. Germline V CDR1 and CDR2: SGHDN, FVKESK. V lost 0 bases and J lost 0; bases outside the gene matches: 2. The CDR3 region has the DNA TGTGCCAGCAGCCAAGAGACTAGCTACTCCTACGAGCAGTACTTC. Its protein product is CASSQETSYSYEQYF.

The chain couples TRBV9 to TRBJ2-2, with TRBD2 matching over 15 bases. The junction had 14 bases not matched to a gene; V was cut back by 2 bases and J by 6 bases. This CDR3 has 20 residues. Germline loops: CDR1 SGDLS, CDR2 YYNGEE. The CDR3 region is CASSVATGTSGRRGPGELFF. CDR3 in DNA: TGTGCCAGCAGCGTCGCTACCGGGACTAGCGGGAGGAGGGGGCCCGGGGAGCTGTTTTTT.

The chain recombines TRBV6-1 with TRBJ2-7; D uncertain. V lost 3 bases to trimming and J lost 6 bases, with 9 bases between them. The CDR3 spans 12 residues. CDR1 is MNHNS and CDR2 is SASEGT in the germline V gene. CDR3 protein: CASSDVGFEQYF. The CDR3 nucleotides are TGTGCCAGCAGTGATGTGGGCTTCGAGCAGTACTTC.

The genes are TRBV4-3 and TRBJ2-2; unclear D gene. V was pared by 4 bases and J by 6 bases, with 15 bases between. The CDR3 length is 15 residues. From germline, CDR1 is LGHNA and CDR2 YSLEER. DNA of the CDR3: TGCGCCAGCAGCCCAGGAGTCGGATCGGCCGGGGAGCTGTTTTTT. Amino acids: CASSPGVGSAGELFF.

This clone was detected once. This chain connects TRBV4-1 to TRBJ2-3, with TRBD2 as a possible D gene (5 bases). The germline CDR1 and CDR2 sequences are MGHRA and YSYEKL. V lost 4 bases and J lost 0, with 11 bases in between. The CDR3 has 15 residues. This chain's CDR3 is CASSPGVTSTDTQYF. The CDR3 DNA reads as TGCGCCAGCAGCCCCGGGGTAACTAGCACAGATACGCAGTATTTT.

This rearrangement joins TRBV27 to TRBJ2-1; possibly TRBD1 or TRBD2 for D (5 bases each). V lost 5 bases and J lost 4, with 15 bases in between. In germline, CDR1 is MNHEY, CDR2 SMNVEV (reference sequence). This CDR3 spans 15 amino acids. Written as DNA, the CDR3 is TGTGCCAGCAGTCCCAGGGACGTAGGGTACAATGAGCAGTTCTTC. Translation gives CASSPRDVGYNEQFF.

This chain connects TRBV29-1 to TRBJ1-1; D remains ambiguous. V lost 7 bases to trimming and J lost 1 base, with 10 bases between them. Germline V gene data show CDR1 as SQVTM and CDR2 as ANQGSEA. The CDR3 is made up of 12 amino acids. For the CDR3, the DNA is TGCAGCGCCTTGGTTCCGAACACTGAAGCTTTCTTT. Protein: CSALVPNTEAFF.

Points on this clone: Without the conserved terminal phenylalanine or tryptophan, this CDR3 likely stems from a read error. The DNA is left out, because the CDR3 cannot be placed on it with certainty; the CDR3 is given as TCRdb lists it. The CDR3 reads CASTREAC. The chain recombines TRBV5-8 with TRBJ1-2. The CDR3 has 8 amino acids, counting both end residues. CDR1 and CDR2 (germline): SGHTS, YDEGEE.

A word on this clone: This sample includes further DNA sequences coding for the same CDR3. This rearrangement joins TRBV9 to TRBJ2-7, with TRBD1 matching 7 bases. V lost 2 bases to trimming and J lost 2 bases; unmatched junction nucleotides: 4. CDR1 is SGDLS and CDR2 is YYNGEE in the germline V gene. The CDR3 spans 14 residues. The DNA of the CDR3 is TGTGCCAGCAGCGTCGGGACAGCTACCTACGAGCAGTACTTC. It is translated as CASSVGTATYEQYF.

The gene calls are TRBV7-9 and TRBJ2-5; 8 nucleotides match TRBD2. Germline assignment: CDR1 SEHNR and CDR2 FQNEAQ (reference sequence). V shed 1 base and J 13 bases; nucleotides not matched to a gene: 8. The CDR3 totals 13 residues. The CDR3, as DNA: TGTGCCAGCAGCTTAGAAGTAGCGGGATCCTGGTACTTC. Translation gives CASSLEVAGSWYF. Full variable domain (missing parts from reference TRBV7-9 and TRBJ2-5): DTGVSQNPRHKITKRGQNVTFRCDPISEHNRLYWYRQTLGQGPEFLTYFQNEAQLEKSRLLSDRFSAERPKGSFSTLEIQRTEQGDSAMYLCASSLEVAGSWYFGPGTRLLVL.

This chain uses TRBV19 with TRBJ2-7; unclear D gene. With 5 bases removed from V and 0 bases from J, the gap between germline ends came to 14 bases. Germline CDR1 reads LNHDA; CDR2 reads SQIVND (reference sequence). The CDR3 is 15 amino acids. DNA for the CDR3: TGTGCCAGTAGTGAATCTCACTCGAGCTCCTACGAGCAGTACTTC. Translated: CASSESHSSSYEQYF.

This clone is a singleton in its sample. The rearrangement joins TRBV5-6 to TRBJ2-5, with TRBD2 as a possible D gene (6 bases). Between the trimmed V and J ends, which lost 1 base and 1 base, there was a span of 11 bases. Per the germline V gene, CDR1 is SGHDT and CDR2 is YYEEEE. The CDR3 is 15 amino acids. The CDR3 reads CASSLPGGSQETQYF. CDR3 bases: TGTGCCAGCAGCTTGCCAGGAGGGAGCCAAGAGACCCAGTACTTC.

This chain connects TRBV27 to TRBJ2-7; 7 nucleotides align to TRBD1. Trimming removed 3 bases from V and 2 bases from J; junction bases left unmatched: 10. CDR1 and CDR2 (germline): MNHEY, SMNVEV (reference sequence). The CDR3 covers 16 residues. CDR3 DNA sequence: TGTGCCAGCAGTTTCCGACAGGGTCGTGTCACCTACGAGCAGTACTTC. This translates into CASSFRQGRVTYEQYF.

This clone has only a few counts. This same CDR3 is encoded by further DNA sequences in the sample. CDR3: CASSLADTQYF. DNA of the CDR3: TGTGCCAGCAGTTTGGCAGATACGCAGTATTTT. V usage is TRBV27 and J usage is TRBJ2-3, with D hard to call. The length of the CDR3 is 11 residues. With 3 bases removed from V and 4 bases from J, the gap between germline ends came to 2 bases. Germline CDR1 MNHEY, CDR2 SMNVEV (reference sequence).

The chain uses TRBV27 and TRBJ1-5; D perhaps matches TRBD1 (5 bases). Trimming pared 2 bases from V and 4 bases from J, leaving 12 bases between. The CDR3 consists of 15 residues. The V gene's germline CDR1 is MNHEY and CDR2 SMNVEV (reference sequence). CDR3 coding DNA: TGTGCCAGCAGTTTAACGGGACTTGTAAATCAGCCCCAGCATTTT. Translating gives CASSLTGLVNQPQHF.

This clone was counted a few times. The J gene is TRBJ1-1, the V gene TRBV4-1; TRBD1 agrees at 9 bases. Germline lookup yields CDR1 MGHRA and CDR2 YSYEKL. Trimming cost V 2 bases and J 4 bases; bases outside gene matches: 2. The CDR3 is made up of 14 amino acids. CDR3 DNA sequence: TGCGCCAGCAGCCAAACAGGGGGCGCCACTGAAGCTTTCTTT. Protein sequence: CASSQTGGATEAFF.

The rearrangement joins TRBV27 to TRBJ2-7, with TRBD2 as a possible D gene (5 bases). Trimming left V 5 bases short and J 0 bases short, with 11 bases between. Germline CDR1 and CDR2: MNHEY and SMNVEV (reference sequence). The CDR3 is made up of 14 amino acids. The CDR3 loop is CASSLRRDSYEQYF. The CDR3 DNA sequence: TGTGCCAGCAGTCTCCGACGGGACTCCTACGAGCAGTACTTC.